This TCR beta chain was recovered during a study of T cell repertoires in cytomegalovirus infection. Background on the study: CMV epitopes in the study were HLA-C-restricted (recently identified) and HLA-B-restricted (well studied). CMV infection together with matching HLA type was indicated by public TCR beta signatures. Broader study findings: The study identified carriers of CMV plus the relevant HLA from cumulative public TCR beta family frequency. HLA-C-restricted CMV clonotypes gave the most frequent clonotype in two of eight donors.

MiXCR, applied by TCRdb to the reads, yields one record per CDR3 protein. This table holds hundreds of thousands of distinct CDR3 sequences, about 31% found once. This clonotype was seen ten or more times. Its antigen is unknown. CDR3 length: 14 residues. Germline assignment: CDR1 SGHNT and CDR2 YENEEA. V was trimmed by 1 base and J by 5 bases, leaving 11 bases between them. Sequenced material: cultured CD8+ T cells from PBMCs, taken from culture after CMV antigen stimulation. This clonotype originated in a human donor in good health (CMV status not recorded). Some clones in this sample may be carry-over from other donors' samples. The V call is TRBV11-3, the J call TRBJ1-1; weak D call: TRBD1 (6 bases). The CDR3 spells CASSLGGARTEAFF. For the CDR3, the DNA is TGTGCCAGCAGCTTAGGGGGGGCCAGAACTGAAGCTTTCTTT.